The clone carrying this TCR beta chain was observed a single time. The antigen remains unidentified. The entry originates in a study of blood T cells in healthy people across ages. Study-wide results and caveats: Diversity was estimated from one million T cells, and these estimates were considered underestimates.

A J-beta primer mix and a sample-barcoded 5' primer were used in a second PCR of roughly 6 to 11 cycles. Each CDR3 protein gets one entry after TCRdb re-called the 5' RACE reads with MiXCR. The table includes 1.8 million or so distinct CDR3 sequences, roughly 43% detected once. The germline CDR1 and CDR2 sequences are KGHSH and LQKENI. Trimming cost V 1 base and J 6 bases, with 19 bases left between them. The CDR3 is 17 amino acids. V is TRBV18 and J is TRBJ2-4; perhaps TRBD1 as D (5 bases). The sample was blood. This clonotype was obtained from a human donor in good health. The CDR3 DNA sequence: TGTGCCAGCTCACCACGGAAGCCCGACAGCCTCAGAAACATTCAGTACTTC. It codes for CASSPRKPDSLRNIQYF.